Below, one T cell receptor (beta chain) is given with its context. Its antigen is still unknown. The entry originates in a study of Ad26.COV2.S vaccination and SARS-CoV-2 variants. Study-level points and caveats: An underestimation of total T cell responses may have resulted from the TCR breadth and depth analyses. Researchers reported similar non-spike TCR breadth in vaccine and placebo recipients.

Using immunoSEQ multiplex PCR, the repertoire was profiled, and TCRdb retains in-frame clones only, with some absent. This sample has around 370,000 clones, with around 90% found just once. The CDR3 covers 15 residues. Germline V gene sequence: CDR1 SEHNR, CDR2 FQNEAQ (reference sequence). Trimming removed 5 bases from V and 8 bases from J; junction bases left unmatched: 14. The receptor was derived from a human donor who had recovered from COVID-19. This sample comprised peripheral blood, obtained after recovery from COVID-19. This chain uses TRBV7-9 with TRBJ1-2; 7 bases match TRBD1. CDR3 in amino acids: CASSIPTGMSYGYTF. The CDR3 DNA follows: TGTGCCAGCAGCATCCCGACAGGGATGAGCTACGGCTACACCTTC.